The TCR beta chain under discussion was sequenced for a study of blood T cell repertoires in COVID-19. Trimming removed 5 bases from V and 7 bases from J; junction bases left unmatched: 4. The V gene's germline CDR1 is GTSNPN and CDR2 SVGIG (reference sequence). This CDR3 region has 13 residues. This clone occurred once. Here immunoSEQ multiplex PCR was the method, and the copy in TCRdb shows in-frame clones only, minus some. Of some 44,000 clones listed, roughly 89% were seen once; the top ten hold over 15%. This sequence originates from a man aged 55 to 70 with active COVID-19. This chain connects TRBV30 to TRBJ1-6, with 8 bases fitting TRBD1. The sequenced sample consisted of peripheral blood. This CDR3 reads CAWHGTGNSPLHF. The CDR3 nucleotides read TGTGCCTGGCATGGGACAGGCAATTCACCCCTCCACTTT. Based on the CDR3 plus reference TRBV30 and TRBJ1-6, the full variable domain is SQTIHQWPATLVQPVGSPLSLECTVEGTSNPNLYWYRQAAGRGLQLLFYSVGIGQISSEVPQNLSASRPQDRQFILSSKKLLLSDSGFYLCAWHGTGNSPLHFGNGTRLTVT.